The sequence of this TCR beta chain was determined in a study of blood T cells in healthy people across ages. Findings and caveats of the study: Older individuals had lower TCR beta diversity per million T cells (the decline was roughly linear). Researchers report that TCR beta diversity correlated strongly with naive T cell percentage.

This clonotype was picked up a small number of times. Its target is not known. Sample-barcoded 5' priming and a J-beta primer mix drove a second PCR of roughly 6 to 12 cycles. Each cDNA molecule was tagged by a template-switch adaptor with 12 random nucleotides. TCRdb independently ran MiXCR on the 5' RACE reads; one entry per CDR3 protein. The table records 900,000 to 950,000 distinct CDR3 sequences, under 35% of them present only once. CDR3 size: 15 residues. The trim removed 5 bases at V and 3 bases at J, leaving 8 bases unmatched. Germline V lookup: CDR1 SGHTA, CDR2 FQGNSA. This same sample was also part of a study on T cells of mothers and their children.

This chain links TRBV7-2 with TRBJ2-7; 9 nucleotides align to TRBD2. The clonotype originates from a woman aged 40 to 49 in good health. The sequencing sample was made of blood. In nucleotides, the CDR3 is TGTGCCAGCAGCACCCGGGGTAGCGGGGGCTACGAGCAGTACTTC. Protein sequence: CASSTRGSGGYEQYF.